The 23 T cell receptor beta chains below come from one sample, sequenced in a study of tumor-infiltrating lymphocytes in primary liver carcinoma. A primer matching the constant region was used to make TCR beta cDNA from 450 to 500 ng of total RNA. Three-round nested multiplex PCR performed with slightly modified ARM-PCR produced the TCR beta libraries. For roughly 11 cycles apiece, the opening two PCR rounds ran with TRBV1-TRBV30 forward primers and a C-beta reverse primer. TCRdb analysed the multiplex PCR reads with MiXCR anew, one entry per CDR3 protein. The sample lists some 320,000 distinct CDR3 sequences; approximately 60% were seen once. The blood RNA (from unsorted whole blood) was obtained, and germline DNA was also extracted. Sequencing was performed on peripheral blood. The source is a man between 35 and 55 years old with primary liver carcinoma and hepatitis B virus infection.

The chain uses TRBV30 and TRBJ2-3, with D hard to call. Trimming left V 1 base short and J 0 bases short, with 8 bases between. Germline assignment: CDR1 GTSNPN and CDR2 SVGIG (reference sequence). CDR3 size: 14 residues. Written as DNA, the CDR3 is TGTGCCTGGAGTGAACAGTCGAGCACAGATACGCAGTATTTT. This gives the protein CAWSEQSSTDTQYF.

This chain links TRBV29-1 with TRBJ1-5, with TRBD1 identical over 9 bases. J was trimmed by 7 bases and V by 4 bases; bases with no gene match: 2. The germline V gene encodes CDR1 SQVTM and CDR2 ANQGSEA. The CDR3 extends over 12 amino acids. CDR3 residues: CSVGTGEQPQHF. CDR3 DNA sequence: TGCAGCGTTGGGACAGGGGAACAGCCCCAGCATTTT.

Written as DNA, the CDR3 is TGTGCCAGTAGTATGCTAGCGGGGTACAATGAGCAGTTCTTC. Translated, it gives CASSMLAGYNEQFF. The chain joins TRBV19 to TRBJ2-1; the match to TRBD2 covers 9 bases. V dropped 3 bases and J dropped 4; count of bases not matched to a gene: 1. The CDR3 runs 14 residues. Germline V gives CDR1 LNHDA, CDR2 SQIVND (reference sequence).

As regards this clonotype: A junction end diverges from the germline sequence, so it may reflect a read error. CDR3 loop: CANSNDGNPGELFF. The CDR3 DNA reads TGTGCCAACAGTAACGACGGGAACCCCGGGGAGCTGTTTTTT. This chain links TRBV12-3 or TRBV12-4 with TRBJ2-2, with a tentative D call TRBD2 (5 bases). This CDR3 comprises 14 residues.

With regard to this clonotype: This may arise from a read error, as a much more abundant clone is one base away. The chain couples TRBV5-5 to TRBJ1-5, with D uncertain. Trimming cost V 0 bases and J 4 bases, with 17 bases left between them. CDR1 and CDR2 (germline): SGHKS, YYEKEE (reference sequence). CDR3 size: 17 residues. This CDR3 reads CASSLGLVMEHNQPQHF. The CDR3 DNA is TGTGCCAGCAGCTTGGGCCTAGTCATGGAGCATAATCAGCCCCAGCATTTT. The full variable domain, rest sourced from reference TRBV5-5 and TRBJ1-5, is DAGVTQSPTHLIKTRGQQVTLRCSPISGHKSVSWYQQVLGQGPQFIFQYYEKEERGRGNFPDRFSARQFPNYSSELNVNALLLGDSALYLCASSLGLVMEHNQPQHFGDGTRLSIL.

The chain employs TRBV5-1 and TRBJ2-3, with TRBD2 identical over 10 bases. Losses at the gene ends were 4 bases for V and 6 bases for J; bases not matched to a gene: 8. CDR1 and CDR2 from the germline V gene are SGHRS and YFSETQ. The CDR3 length is 15 residues. CDR3 protein: CASSPLLAGTDTQYF. CDR3 DNA: TGCGCCAGCAGCCCCCTACTAGCGGGAACGGATACGCAGTATTTT. Variable domain in full (rest from reference TRBV5-1 and TRBJ2-3): KAGVTQTPRYLIKTRGQQVTLSCSPISGHRSVSWYQQTPGQGLQFLFEYFSETQRNKGNFPGRFSGRQFSNSRSEMNVSTLELGDSALYLCASSPLLAGTDTQYFGPGTRLTVL.

This clonotype has just one count. The chain links TRBV28 to TRBJ2-5, with TRBD2 identical over 7 bases. CDR1 is MDHEN and CDR2 is SYDVKM in the germline V gene. The CDR3 totals 14 residues. After removal of 2 bases from V and 3 bases from J, the junction contained 3 bases not matched to a gene. CDR3 region: CASSLSLAEETQYF. DNA for the CDR3: TGTGCCAGCAGTTTAAGCCTAGCGGAAGAGACCCAGTACTTC. Full variable domain (remainder filled in from reference TRBV28 and TRBJ2-5): DVKVTQSSRYLVKRTGEKVFLECVQDMDHENMFWYRQDPGLGLRLIYFSYDVKMKEKGDIPEGYSVSREKKERFSLILESASTNQTSMYLCASSLSLAEETQYFGPGTRLLVL.

A remark on this clonotype: A read error is possible here, since a much larger clone lies one base away. This sequence joins TRBV12-3 or TRBV12-4 and TRBJ2-3; the match to TRBD2 covers 10 bases. V lost 6 bases and J lost 1; bases outside the gene matches: 1. CDR3 length: 14 amino acids. The CDR3 DNA reads as TGTGCCAGCAGCGGACTAGCGGGCACAGATACGCAGTATTTT. This encodes CASSGLAGTDTQYF.

This chain joins TRBV9 and TRBJ2-5, with TRBD1 as a possible D gene (7 bases). Trimming removed 4 bases from V and 4 bases from J, with 17 bases in between. The germline V gene has CDR1 SGDLS and CDR2 YYNGEE. The CDR3 sequence is 15 residues long. CDR3 in amino acids: CASSPMEGAGETQYF. DNA for the CDR3: TGTGCCAGCAGCCCGATGGAGGGGGCAGGAGAGACCCAGTACTTC.

This clonotype has only a few counts. The junction and the germline gene differ at one end; a read error may be behind it. The chain couples TRBV25-1 to TRBJ2-7; either TRBD1 or TRBD2 may supply D (6 bases each). This CDR3 is 12 amino acids long. Looked up from germline, CDR1 is MGHDK and CDR2 is SYGVNS. The CDR3 reads CASSDKGGLRNF. CDR3 nucleotides: TGTGCCAGCAGTGATAAGGGGGGCCTTAGGAACTTC.

The J gene is TRBJ2-1, the V gene TRBV5-1; the D gene could be TRBD1 or TRBD2 (7 bases each). The CDR3 is 14 residues long. V was pared by 4 bases and J by 9 bases, with 17 bases between. Germline values: CDR1 SGHRS, CDR2 YFSETQ. The CDR3 nucleotides read TGCGCCAGCAGCCTCCCCGACAGGGAGGGTGAGCAGTTCTTC. It is translated as CASSLPDREGEQFF.

The chain combines TRBV11-2 with TRBJ2-3; TRBD1 is a possible D gene (5 bases). V was trimmed by 5 bases and J by 6 bases, leaving 21 bases between them. The CDR3 is 16 residues long. Germline values: CDR1 SGHAT, CDR2 FQNNGV. CDR3 region: CASSRRSTGNRDTQYF. The CDR3 nucleotides read TGTGCCAGCAGCAGAAGAAGTACAGGTAACAGGGATACGCAGTATTTT.

This clonotype was counted only a few times. A much more abundant neighbour one base away suggests this may be a read error. The chain has TRBV12-3 or TRBV12-4 and TRBJ2-1; D call uncertain. The length of the CDR3 is 13 residues. V lost 6 bases and J lost 3, with 9 bases in between. The CDR3 sequence is CASRSDGYNEQFF. The CDR3 nucleotides are TGTGCCAGCAGAAGCGACGGCTACAATGAGCAGTTCTTC.

Regarding this clonotype: A much larger clone sits a single nucleotide away, making a read error possible. This chain joins TRBV29-1 and TRBJ1-4, with D hard to call. This CDR3 contains 13 residues. The germline gives CDR1 SQVTM, CDR2 ANQGSEA. Here the CDR3 reads CSVRGMLIEKPFF. DNA of the CDR3: TGCAGCGTCCGAGGGATGTTAATAGAAAAACCGTTTTTT. The full variable domain, rest sourced from reference TRBV29-1 and TRBJ1-4, is SAVISQKPSRDICQRGTSLTIQCQVDSQVTMMFWYRQQPGQSLTLIATANQGSEATYESGFVIDKFPISRPNLTFSTLTVSNMSPEDSSIYLCSVRGMLIEKPFFGSGTQLSVL.

This clonotype came up a few times. V usage is TRBV7-3 and J usage is TRBJ2-1, with 8 nucleotides matching TRBD1. Germline assignment: CDR1 SGHTA and CDR2 FQGTGA. V was clipped by 4 bases and J by 11 bases; unmatched bases: 7. The CDR3 sequence is 13 residues long. In DNA form, the CDR3 reads TGTGCCAGCAGCTCCCGACAGGGGAATAAGCAGTTCTTC. Translated, it gives CASSSRQGNKQFF.

This clonotype came up a few times. This CDR3 reads CASYDHGLAGLRGAEQYF. The CDR3 DNA follows: TGTGCCAGCTACGACCATGGACTAGCGGGACTACGAGGGGCAGAGCAGTACTTC. The gene calls are TRBV5-6 and TRBJ2-7; 12 nucleotides align to TRBD2. The CDR3 runs to 18 residues. Trimming cost V 7 bases and J 7 bases; bases outside gene matches: 21. Germline CDR1 is SGHDT and CDR2 is YYEEEE.

This clonotype was detected only a few times. V and J are TRBV30 and TRBJ1-2; the D gene is possibly TRBD1 (6 bases). Germline values: CDR1 GTSNPN, CDR2 SVGIG (reference sequence). With 1 base removed from V and 4 bases from J, the gap between germline ends came to 16 bases. The CDR3 totals 15 residues. The CDR3 region has the DNA TGTGCCTGGAGTGAAACCCGAAGAGGGGGCTATGGCTACACCTTC. Translation: CAWSETRRGGYGYTF.

About this clonotype: No conserved phenylalanine or tryptophan ends this CDR3, so it is likely a read error. The chain carries TRBV11-3 and TRBJ2-5; 8 nucleotides match TRBD1. This CDR3 spans 15 amino acids. Germline V gene sequence: CDR1 SGHNT, CDR2 YENEEA. CDR3 nucleotide sequence: TGTGCCAGTAGCTTCCGGACAGGGAACGAAGAGACCCAGTACTAC. Encoded protein: CASSFRTGNEETQYY.

This clonotype was counted many times. This CDR3 is CASSLESGNEQYF. The CDR3 bases are TGTGCCAGCAGTTTAGAATCAGGGAACGAGCAGTACTTC. The chain recombines TRBV12-3 or TRBV12-4 with TRBJ2-7, with D possibly TRBD1 on 5 matching bases. The CDR3 is 13 amino acids. Trimming shortened V by 1 base and J by 5 bases, and 9 bases separated the two germline ends.

A word on this clonotype: The junction departs from germline at one end; a sequencing error may be responsible. The chain combines TRBV11-1 with TRBJ2-1, with a weak D call TRBD2 (6 bases). Germline CDR1 reads SGHAT; CDR2 reads FQDESV (reference sequence). CDR3 length equals 13 residues. The CDR3 here is CASSAGPYNEQLF. CDR3 DNA sequence: TGTGCCAGCAGCGCGGGGCCCTACAATGAGCAGCTCTTC.

At least ten counts were recorded for this clonotype. The J gene is TRBJ2-7, the V gene TRBV6-2 or TRBV6-3; 8 nucleotides agree with TRBD2. The CDR3 spans 14 residues. CDR1 MNHEY and CDR2 SVGEGT come from the germline V gene. V was pared by 5 bases and J by 2 bases, with 5 bases of the junction left unmatched. The CDR3 sequence is CASSDPGLAYEQYF. The CDR3, as DNA: TGTGCCAGCAGTGATCCGGGACTAGCCTACGAGCAGTACTTC.

In the case of this clonotype: Given a much more abundant clone one base away, this may be a read error. The CDR3 reads CARSGGTAVYGYTF. CDR3 nucleotide sequence: TGTGCCAGGAGTGGTGGGACCGCCGTCTATGGCTACACCTTC. This rearrangement joins TRBV6-1 to TRBJ1-2; a possible D gene is TRBD1 (5 bases). Germline-derived CDR1 and CDR2 are MNHNS and SASEGT. The CDR3 has 14 amino acids.

This chain links TRBV29-1 with TRBJ2-3; maybe TRBD2 (5 bases). Germline V lookup: CDR1 SQVTM, CDR2 ANQGSEA. CDR3 length equals 12 residues. CDR3 nucleotides: TGCAGTGCTTCCCGGACGGGGGATACGCAGTATTTT. Translation gives CSASRTGDTQYF.